Each of the 21 T cell receptor beta chains below was sequenced from the same sample in a study of blood T cell repertoires in COVID-19. Sequenced by immunoSEQ multiplex PCR; TCRdb stores in-frame clones only, minus some. Here the sample spans some 140,000 clones, 91% being singletons. Sample: peripheral blood. These receptors were collected from a man aged 45 to 65 with acute or convalescent COVID-19.

This chain uses TRBV10-3 with TRBJ1-2; a weak D match, TRBD1 (6 bases). This CDR3 is built from 13 residues. Germline lookup yields CDR1 ENHRY and CDR2 SYGVKD. V was clipped by 3 bases and J by 3 bases, with 8 bases between them. The CDR3 loop is CAISDRTDYGYTF. CDR3 DNA sequence: TGTGCCATCAGTGATCGGACAGACTATGGCTACACCTTC.

The rearrangement joins TRBV10-2 to TRBJ2-5; maybe TRBD1 (6 bases). CDR3 length: 15 amino acids. The ends were cut back, 2 bases at V and 4 bases at J, with 14 bases in the middle. Germline-derived CDR1 and CDR2 are WSHSY and SAAADI. CDR3 in amino acids: CASSERQGSSETQYF. DNA for the CDR3: TGCGCCAGCAGTGAGCGGCAGGGGAGTTCAGAGACCCAGTACTTC.

The J gene is TRBJ2-1, the V gene TRBV19; 15 bases are shared with TRBD2. Germline V gene sequence: CDR1 LNHDA, CDR2 SQIVND (reference sequence). The CDR3 contains 18 residues. V lost 5 bases to trimming and J lost 3 bases; unmatched junction nucleotides: 8. CDR3 DNA: TGTGCCAGTAGTGCGACCGGGACTAGCGGGGGGCTCTACAATGAGCAGTTCTTC. Its translation: CASSATGTSGGLYNEQFF. The complete variable domain, with remaining parts taken from reference TRBV19 and TRBJ2-1, reads DGGITQSPKYLFRKEGQNVTLSCEQNLNHDAMYWYRQDPGQGLRLIYYSQIVNDFQKGDIAEGYSVSREKKESFPLTVTSAQKNPTAFYLCASSATGTSGGLYNEQFFGPGTRLTVL.

This clone was observed once. The chain has TRBV29-1 and TRBJ1-1; tentatively, D is TRBD1 (5 bases). V lost 5 bases and J 7 bases, leaving 11 bases between the germline ends. The CDR3 covers 11 residues. Germline-derived CDR1 and CDR2 are SQVTM and ANQGSEA. The CDR3 DNA follows: TGCAGCGTTACCCGGGGACTTGAAGCTTTCTTT. Translated: CSVTRGLEAFF.

The V and J genes are TRBV3-1 (or the pseudogene TRBV3-2) and TRBJ1-3; D is ambiguous. Per the germline V gene, CDR1 is LGHDT and CDR2 is YNNKEL (reference sequence). The CDR3 covers 13 residues. V was pared by 3 bases and J by 8 bases, with 11 bases between. CDR3 nucleotide sequence: TGTGCCAGCAGCCAGCAAGGAGTGTACACCATATATTTT. Translation: CASSQQGVYTIYF.

V and J are TRBV20-1 and TRBJ1-6; D gene unclear. CDR1 is DFQATT, CDR2 SNEGSKA, per germline (reference sequence). This CDR3 spans 19 amino acids. V was trimmed by 3 bases and J by 0 bases, leaving 21 bases between them. The CDR3 region has the DNA TGCAGTGCTAGTTCCGGGGTCCCCCGAAGGAGCTCCTATAATTCACCCCTCCACTTT. Protein: CSASSGVPRRSSYNSPLHF.

This rearrangement joins TRBV19 to TRBJ2-5; 10 nucleotides align to TRBD1. The V and J ends lost 1 base and 4 bases, in that order; junction bases with no gene match: 6. Germline CDR1 and CDR2: LNHDA and SQIVND (reference sequence). The CDR3 is 16 residues long. The chain's CDR3 is CASSIGDRGQRETQYF. The CDR3 region has the DNA TGTGCCAGTAGTATAGGAGACAGGGGGCAGCGAGAGACCCAGTACTTC.

The V gene is TRBV24-1, the J gene TRBJ1-2; 12 nucleotides match TRBD1. The CDR3 is 17 amino acids. With V trimmed by 4 bases and J by 3 bases, 8 bases remained unmatched. CDR1 and CDR2 (germline): KGHDR, SFDVKD. The CDR3: CATSEGPGQGADYGYTF. CDR3 bases: TGTGCCACCAGTGAAGGTCCGGGACAGGGGGCGGACTATGGCTACACCTTC.

A word on this clone: This CDR3 is also generated by other DNA sequences in the sample. The chain links TRBV27 to TRBJ2-5; 11 nucleotides line up with TRBD2. V gave up 5 bases and J gave up 3 bases; unmatched junction bases: 5. CDR3 length: 15 amino acids. The germline V gene encodes CDR1 MNHEY and CDR2 SMNVEV (reference sequence). The CDR3 coding sequence is TGTGCCAGCAGTCCCGGGACTAGCGGTAAAGAGACCCAGTACTTC. Translating gives CASSPGTSGKETQYF.

This chain connects TRBV7-2 to TRBJ2-5; D may be TRBD2 (6 bases). Trimming shortened V by 3 bases and J by 5 bases, and 13 bases separated the two germline ends. Per the germline V gene, CDR1 is SGHTA and CDR2 is FQGNSA. The CDR3 has 14 residues. CDR3 protein: CASSFQEGRETQYF. The CDR3 DNA reads as TGTGCCAGCAGCTTCCAGGAAGGGAGGGAGACCCAGTACTTC.

This chain connects TRBV10-3 to TRBJ2-1; weak D call: TRBD1 (5 bases). CDR1 and CDR2 from the germline V gene are ENHRY and SYGVKD. Deletions cut 4 bases from V and 4 bases from J, with 8 bases between. This CDR3 has 13 residues. CDR3 protein: CAISGRGYNEQFF. As DNA, the CDR3 is TGTGCCATCAGTGGAAGGGGATACAATGAGCAGTTCTTC.

The chain is built from TRBV24-1 and TRBJ2-1, with TRBD2 matching over 11 bases. The CDR3 contains 14 residues. After removal of 9 bases from V and 7 bases from J, the junction contained 7 bases not matched to a gene. Germline V CDR1 and CDR2: KGHDR, SFDVKD. The CDR3 nucleotides read TGTGCCACCCAATTAGCGGGGGGGCCAAATGAGCAGTTCTTC. Its translation is CATQLAGGPNEQFF.

J is TRBJ2-7 and V is TRBV28; TRBD2 matches 10 bases. The CDR3 spans 13 residues. V shed 10 bases and J 1 base; nucleotides not matched to a gene: 4. The germline gives CDR1 MDHEN, CDR2 SYDVKM. The CDR3 nucleotides are TGTGCCACGGGACTAGCGCATTCCTACGAGCAGTACTTC. It translates to CATGLAHSYEQYF.

The CDR3 coding sequence is TGTGCCAGCAGGGAGGGGGGGCCGTGGGCCAAAAACATTCAGTACTTC. The encoded protein is CASREGGPWAKNIQYF. V gene TRBV5-4 combines with J gene TRBJ2-4, with TRBD2 as a possible D gene (7 bases). The CDR3 contains 16 residues. The V gene's germline CDR1 is SGHNT and CDR2 YYREEE (reference sequence). Trimming took off 5 bases at V and 1 base at J, with 16 bases between the two ends.

This sequence joins TRBV20-1 and TRBJ1-2; no reliable D call. The CDR3 sequence is 10 residues long. Trimming shortened V by 0 bases and J by 14 bases, and 10 bases separated the two germline ends. From germline, CDR1 is DFQATT and CDR2 SNEGSKA (reference sequence). The CDR3 region has the DNA TGCAGTGCTAGAGACCCCGCTAGGACCTTC. Translating it yields CSARDPARTF.

J is TRBJ1-5 and V is TRBV27; D might be TRBD1 (5 bases). The CDR3 totals 14 residues. With 6 bases removed from V and 10 bases from J, the gap between germline ends came to 19 bases. CDR1 and CDR2 from the germline V gene are MNHEY and SMNVEV (reference sequence). CDR3 sequence (DNA): TGTGCCAGCAGCCAGGGACGCCGCGGGGGACCCCAGCATTTT. This gives the protein CASSQGRRGGPQHF.

J is TRBJ1-2 and V is TRBV19; 12 nucleotides match TRBD1. The ends lost 8 bases at V and 2 bases at J; junction bases unmatched: 3. Germline V CDR1 and CDR2: LNHDA, SQIVND (reference sequence). CDR3 length: 14 residues. CDR3 loop: CASQGQGANYGYTF. The CDR3 nucleotides are TGTGCCAGTCAGGGACAGGGGGCGAACTATGGCTACACCTTC.

DNA for the CDR3: TGTGCCAGCAGTTACGGGGACAAAGAGACCCAGTACTTC. Residues: CASSYGDKETQYF. This chain links TRBV6-2 or TRBV6-3 with TRBJ2-5; D perhaps matches TRBD1 (6 bases). Germline V CDR1 and CDR2: MNHEY, SVGEGT. This CDR3 contains 13 residues. V lost 2 bases, J lost 3 bases, and 7 bases lay in between.

The chain is built from TRBV30 and TRBJ2-3; 9 bases are shared with TRBD2. This CDR3 region has 15 residues. Germline V gives CDR1 GTSNPN, CDR2 SVGIG (reference sequence). V dropped 0 bases and J dropped 6; count of bases not matched to a gene: 7. The CDR3 nucleotides read TGTGCCTGGAGTGTAGGCCTAGCGGGGCTGGATACGCAGTATTTT. Its translation: CAWSVGLAGLDTQYF.

The rearrangement links TRBV19 to TRBJ2-1; possibly TRBD2 for D (5 bases). The CDR3 runs 18 residues. Trimming removed 9 bases at V and 4 bases at J, with 28 bases between. Germline values: CDR1 LNHDA, CDR2 SQIVND (reference sequence). Written as DNA, the CDR3 is TGTGCCAGCGAACAGACTATAGCCCTTGAGGGCGCGTACAATGAGCAGTTCTTC. It specifies CASEQTIALEGAYNEQFF.

The genes are TRBV7-3 and TRBJ2-1, with 12 bases matching TRBD2. Germline-derived CDR1 and CDR2 are SGHTA and FQGTGA. Trimming took 6 bases from V and 3 from J; bases not matched to a gene: 0. This CDR3 spans 14 amino acids. The CDR3 spells CASRLAGGYNEQFF. The CDR3, as DNA: TGTGCCAGCAGACTAGCGGGGGGCTACAATGAGCAGTTCTTC.